This TCR beta chain came from a study of blood T cells in healthy people across ages. Overall study findings and caveats: A roughly linear fall in TCR beta diversity per million T cells was seen with increasing age. It was held that the diversity estimates obtained from one million T cells were underestimates.

Total RNA extraction produced at least 5 micrograms (per sample) for the study. Of note for this clonotype: The antigen is unknown.

The CDR3 runs 15 residues. Germline lookup yields CDR1 SGHTA and CDR2 FQGTGA. The V and J ends lost 2 bases and 1 base respectively, with 10 bases between them. PCR was performed a second time for about 6 to 11 cycles using a sample-barcoded 5' primer and a J-beta primer mix. Each CDR3 protein is one row after TCRdb ran MiXCR on the 5' RACE reads. The table includes approximately 850,000 distinct CDR3 sequences, 58% detected once. Source material: blood. The sequence derives from a man between 25 and 39 years old in good health. This rearrangement joins TRBV7-3 to TRBJ2-3; D possibly corresponds to TRBD2 (5 bases). The CDR3 DNA sequence: TGTGCCAGCAGCTTATGGGCTAGCCGCACAGATACGCAGTATTTT. Protein: CASSLWASRTDTQYF.